The next 2 T cell receptor beta chains were all read from a single sample in a study of blood T cells in healthy people across ages. Through a sample-barcoded 5' primer and a J-beta primer mix, a second PCR was run for about 6 to 11 cycles. Using its own MiXCR run on the 5' RACE reads, TCRdb lists one record per CDR3 protein. This table holds over a million distinct CDR3 sequences, around 43% found once. Sequenced material: blood. All receptors come from a woman aged 60-70 years in good health.

There are a few counts of this clonotype. V and J are TRBV6-5 and TRBJ2-7; TRBD2 is a possible D gene (6 bases). The V end was cut by 5 bases, the J end by 6 bases, with 20 bases between. CDR1 and CDR2 (germline): MNHEY, SVGAGI. The CDR3 is 15 residues long. The CDR3 loop reads CASSPPEREWGEQYF. CDR3 nucleotide sequence: TGTGCCAGCAGTCCCCCGGAACGGGAGTGGGGCGAGCAGTACTTC.

Comment on this clonotype: Lacking the conserved final phenylalanine or tryptophan, this CDR3 likely reflects a read error. In DNA form, the CDR3 reads TGTGCCAGCAGCTTAGGAGGACTAGCGGGATTTGTCGATGAGCAGTTCTTA. This encodes CASSLGGLAGFVDEQFL. This rearrangement joins TRBV11-3 to TRBJ2-1; 12 bases agree with TRBD2. CDR3 size: 17 residues. The J segment lost 8 bases and the V segment lost 1 base, leaving 9 bases of the junction unmatched. Germline assignment: CDR1 SGHNT and CDR2 YENEEA.